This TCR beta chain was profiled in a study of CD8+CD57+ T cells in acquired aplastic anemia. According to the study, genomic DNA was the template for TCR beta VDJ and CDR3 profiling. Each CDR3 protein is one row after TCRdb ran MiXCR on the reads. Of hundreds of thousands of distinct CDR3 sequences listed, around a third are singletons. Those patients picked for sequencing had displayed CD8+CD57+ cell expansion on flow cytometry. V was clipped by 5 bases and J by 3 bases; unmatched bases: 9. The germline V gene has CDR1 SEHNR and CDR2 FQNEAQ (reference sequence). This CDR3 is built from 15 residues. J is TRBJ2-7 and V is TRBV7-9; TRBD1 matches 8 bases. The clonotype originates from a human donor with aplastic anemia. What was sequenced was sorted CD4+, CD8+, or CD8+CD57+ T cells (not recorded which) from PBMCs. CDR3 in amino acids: CASSALKTGDYEQYF. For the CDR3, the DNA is TGTGCCAGCAGCGCGCTCAAGACAGGGGACTACGAGCAGTACTTC.